The present TCR beta chain was sequenced within a study of cytomegalovirus exposure and HLA in healthy donors. General study findings and limits: The sole available immune exposure information was CMV serostatus. In a later analysis, HLA-C alleles had the fewest associated TCRs, DRB1 alleles the most. Most TCR sequences were seen very rarely across donors, but some public TCRs occurred in many. TCR beta V segments were, for the most part, productive about 87% or about 30% of the time in an earlier analysis.

The PCR contained 60 Vbeta and 13 Jbeta primers. Repertoires were generated with immunoSEQ multiplex PCR, while TCRdb's copy carries only in-frame clones and drops some. The sample yields 110,000 or so clones, around 75% seen once. This clone was picked up one time. Its antigen is still unknown. The CDR3 is made up of 16 amino acids. Trimming took 4 bases from V and 4 from J; bases not matched to a gene: 7. Germline V CDR1 and CDR2: MNHEY, SMNVEV (reference sequence). This receptor was taken from a man between 40 and 49 years old in good health and CMV-seronegative. This chain joins TRBV27 and TRBJ1-2; 12 bases line up with TRBD1. Sequencing was done on a sample of PBMCs. CDR3 protein: CASSSPGQGAGYGYTF. The DNA for the CDR3 is TGTGCCAGCAGTTCACCGGGACAGGGGGCCGGCTATGGCTACACCTTC.